Below are 27 T cell receptor beta chains sequenced from a single sample in a study of T cell responses to AZD1222 COVID-19 vaccine. TCRdb's table, derived via immunoSEQ multiplex PCR, lists solely in-frame clones and lacks some. The profile shows 150,000 to 170,000 clones, about 92% of them singletons. The source material was peripheral blood, sampled on day 0 of AZD1222 vaccination. Receptor source: an adult in good health.

This clone was counted once. The same CDR3 also results from other DNA sequences found in this sample. The rearrangement links TRBV30 to TRBJ1-2, with no clear D. The CDR3 is 11 residues long. Germline CDR1 reads GTSNPN; CDR2 reads SVGIG (reference sequence). Trimming removed 0 bases at V and 7 bases at J, with 6 bases between. In nucleotides, the CDR3 is TGTGCCTGGAGTGTACCACGTGGCTACACCTTC. Protein product: CAWSVPRGYTF.

The V call is TRBV27, the J call TRBJ2-7; D may be TRBD1 or TRBD2 (6 bases each). Germline lookup yields CDR1 MNHEY and CDR2 SMNVEV (reference sequence). Trimming shortened V by 6 bases and J by 5 bases, and 17 bases separated the two germline ends. The CDR3 length is 14 residues. CDR3 sequence: CASRPDGGLNEQYF. The CDR3 coding sequence is TGTGCCAGCAGACCAGATGGGGGGCTCAACGAGCAGTACTTC.

V usage is TRBV6-1 and J usage is TRBJ2-7, with TRBD2 as a possible D gene (6 bases). CDR1 MNHNS and CDR2 SASEGT come from the germline V gene. V was shortened by 1 base and J by 6 bases, with 19 bases between the two germline ends. The CDR3 is made up of 16 amino acids. The DNA of the CDR3 is TGTGCCAGCAGTGAAGGACGGGACTTAGTGGTTATCGAGCAGTACTTC. The encoded protein is CASSEGRDLVVIEQYF.

This sequence joins TRBV9 and TRBJ1-2; TRBD1 is a possible D gene (6 bases). Trimming cost V 4 bases and J 6 bases, with 13 bases left between them. The CDR3 runs to 13 residues. Germline V gene data show CDR1 as SGDLS and CDR2 as YYNGEE. CDR3 amino acids: CASSQRGADGYTF. The CDR3 DNA reads as TGTGCCAGCAGCCAAAGGGGGGCAGATGGCTACACCTTC.

J is TRBJ2-1 and V is TRBV6-1, with TRBD2 matching 9 bases. Germline values: CDR1 MNHNS, CDR2 SASEGT. The CDR3 length is 16 residues. The V segment lost 4 bases and the J segment 0 bases; nucleotides outside the gene matches: 4. Here the CDR3 reads CASSVTSGSSYNEQFF. The CDR3 DNA sequence: TGTGCCAGCAGTGTGACTAGCGGAAGCTCCTACAATGAGCAGTTCTTC.

V usage is TRBV19 and J usage is TRBJ2-7, with 11 bases matching TRBD2. This CDR3 is 14 amino acids long. The germline V gene has CDR1 LNHDA and CDR2 SQIVND (reference sequence). Trimming cost V 5 bases and J 5 bases; bases outside gene matches: 5. This CDR3 is CASSLAGGFHEQYF. Written as DNA, the CDR3 is TGTGCCAGTAGTTTAGCGGGAGGGTTCCACGAGCAGTACTTC.

This sequence joins TRBV6-1 and TRBJ2-1; 7 bases line up with TRBD2. CDR1 and CDR2 (germline): MNHNS, SASEGT. J lost 0 bases, V lost 4 bases, and 6 bases had no gene match. This CDR3 is 16 amino acids long. The CDR3 region is CASSGLAAVSYNEQFF. Written as DNA, the CDR3 is TGTGCCAGCAGTGGGCTAGCGGCAGTCTCCTACAATGAGCAGTTCTTC.

The chain employs TRBV15 and TRBJ2-7, with no clear D. This CDR3 has 15 residues. Trimming took off 2 bases at V and 2 bases at J, with 13 bases between the two ends. Germline assignment: CDR1 LNHNV and CDR2 YYDKDF (reference sequence). The CDR3 protein is CATSRQGPPAYEQYF. The CDR3, as DNA: TGTGCCACCAGCAGACAAGGGCCACCGGCCTACGAGCAGTACTTC.

V is TRBV6-5 and J is TRBJ1-1; the D is unclear. The CDR3 extends over 11 amino acids. Trimming stripped 6 bases from V and 3 bases from J, with 5 bases between. Germline CDR1 is MNHEY and CDR2 is SVGAGI. CDR3: CASSYYTEAFF. The CDR3 coding sequence is TGTGCCAGCAGCTATTACACTGAAGCTTTCTTT.

This rearrangement joins TRBV25-1 to TRBJ1-1, with unresolved D. The germline V gene has CDR1 MGHDK and CDR2 SYGVNS. This CDR3 region has 15 residues. With 3 bases removed from V and 1 base from J, the gap between germline ends came to 12 bases. The CDR3 reads CASSEGKAPNTEAFF. The DNA for the CDR3 is TGTGCCAGCAGTGAGGGTAAGGCGCCGAACACTGAAGCTTTCTTT.

The gene calls are TRBV19 and TRBJ1-2; no firm D call. Trimming removed 1 base from V and 12 bases from J, with 15 bases in between. The CDR3 sequence is 13 residues long. Per germline, CDR1 LNHDA and CDR2 SQIVND (reference sequence). CDR3 DNA: TGTGCCAGTAGTATAGTAGACCGGACCCTACACACCTTC. Protein: CASSIVDRTLHTF.

CDR3 in DNA: TGTGCCTGGAGTGTCGCCGGGATCTGGGAGCTCCACTTT. This codes for CAWSVAGIWELHF. The rearrangement links TRBV30 to TRBJ1-6; D call uncertain. V lost 0 bases and J 16 bases, leaving 16 bases between the germline ends. Per the germline V gene, CDR1 is GTSNPN and CDR2 is SVGIG (reference sequence). This CDR3 is built from 13 residues.

The chain is built from TRBV19 and TRBJ2-1, with TRBD2 as a possible D gene (5 bases). Trimming took 1 base from V and 2 from J, leaving 9 bases between them. Germline CDR1 reads LNHDA; CDR2 reads SQIVND (reference sequence). The CDR3 consists of 15 residues. CDR3 sequence (DNA): TGTGCCAGTAGTATAGGAGGGTGGGCCTACAATGAGCAGTTCTTC. Protein product: CASSIGGWAYNEQFF.

The rearrangement uses TRBV7-9 and TRBJ1-6; the D is unclear. The CDR3 is 12 amino acids. Per the germline V gene, CDR1 is SEHNR and CDR2 is FQNEAQ (reference sequence). V lost 6 bases to trimming and J lost 8 bases, with 8 bases between them. CDR3 bases: TGTGCCAGCAGACAAGAAGATTCACCCCTCCACTTT. Residues: CASRQEDSPLHF.

The chain links TRBV24-1 to TRBJ2-3; 15 positions agree with TRBD2. Germline CDR1 reads KGHDR; CDR2 reads SFDVKD. Unmatched junction bases numbered 5, after V lost 4 bases and J lost 7 bases. The CDR3 totals 16 residues. As DNA, the CDR3 is TGTGCCACCAGTGACCCGGGACTAGCGGGAGGTAATACGCAGTATTTT. It codes for CATSDPGLAGGNTQYF.

The chain links TRBV3-1 (or the pseudogene TRBV3-2) to TRBJ2-7, with D uncertain. The CDR3 spans 14 residues. The germline V gene has CDR1 LGHDT and CDR2 YNNKEL (reference sequence). Trimming stripped 5 bases from V and 3 bases from J, with 14 bases between. Written as DNA, the CDR3 is TGTGCCAGCAGCTATACGGGTAGCCGCTACGAGCAGTACTTC. Translating it yields CASSYTGSRYEQYF.

This chain links TRBV12-5 with TRBJ1-5; D unresolved. V was trimmed by 1 base and J by 1 base, leaving 2 bases between them. From germline, CDR1 is LGHNT and CDR2 FRNRAP. The CDR3 extends over 13 amino acids. CDR3 region: CASGLDSNQPQHF. The CDR3 bases are TGTGCTAGTGGTTTGGACAGCAATCAGCCCCAGCATTTT.

CDR3 coding DNA: TGTGCTAGTGGTCCGAGCTATGCGGAAGCTTTCTTT. Residues: CASGPSYAEAFF. This chain links TRBV12-5 with TRBJ1-1; D unclear. Germline-derived CDR1 and CDR2 are LGHNT and FRNRAP. The CDR3 totals 12 residues. Trimming shortened V by 5 bases and J by 8 bases, and 12 bases separated the two germline ends.

V usage is TRBV5-6 and J usage is TRBJ1-2; no clear D. The CDR3 length is 12 residues. Trimming took 4 bases from V and 8 from J, leaving 12 bases between them. Germline V gives CDR1 SGHDT, CDR2 YYEEEE. The chain's CDR3 is CASSLPAGGYTF. As DNA, the CDR3 is TGTGCCAGCAGCCTTCCAGCGGGAGGCTACACCTTC.

For this clone: Compared with germline, one end of the junction differs, possibly owing to a read error. The V call is TRBV18, the J call TRBJ1-2; D unclear. Looked up from germline, CDR1 is KGHSH and CDR2 is LQKENI. The CDR3 is 14 residues long. This CDR3 reads CASSTPGSYYGYTF. The CDR3 region has the DNA TGTGCCAGCTCAACACCGGGATCTTACTATGGCTACACCTTC.

The rearrangement links TRBV30 to TRBJ2-5; D is uncertain. CDR3 length equals 18 residues. With 1 base removed from V and 3 bases from J, the gap between germline ends came to 24 bases. Germline CDR1 reads GTSNPN; CDR2 reads SVGIG (reference sequence). DNA for the CDR3: TGTGCCTGGAGTGCCCCTCCTTGGCGGCGGCTCTCCAAAGAGACCCAGTACTTC. It specifies CAWSAPPWRRLSKETQYF.

The chain employs TRBV15 and TRBJ2-6, with 7 bases lining up with TRBD1. Per the germline V gene, CDR1 is LNHNV and CDR2 is YYDKDF (reference sequence). The CDR3 runs to 17 residues. V trimming: 2 bases; J trimming: 0 bases; junction bases outside the gene matches: 4. The CDR3 nucleotides are TGTGCCACCAGCAGAAACAGGGGTAGCTCTGGGGCCAACGTCCTGACTTTC. As protein: CATSRNRGSSGANVLTF.

The chain has TRBV7-9 and TRBJ2-2, with 8 bases fitting TRBD1. Germline V gene sequence: CDR1 SEHNR, CDR2 FQNEAQ (reference sequence). This CDR3 contains 15 residues. With V trimmed by 6 bases and J by 6 bases, 9 bases remained unmatched. CDR3 DNA sequence: TGTGCCAGCAGACCGGACAGGGATGCGGCCGGGGAGCTGTTTTTT. Its protein is CASRPDRDAAGELFF.

The rearrangement links TRBV30 to TRBJ1-1, with unresolved D. This CDR3 spans 13 amino acids. Trimming left V 6 bases short and J 2 bases short, with 13 bases between. CDR1 and CDR2 (germline): GTSNPN, SVGIG (reference sequence). Here the CDR3 reads CACEEWGNTEAFF. CDR3 nucleotides: TGTGCCTGTGAGGAATGGGGTAACACTGAAGCTTTCTTT.

The genes are TRBV6-5 and TRBJ1-2, with TRBD1 matching 8 bases. This CDR3 has 13 amino acids. J gave up 4 bases and V 11 bases, and 9 bases lay outside the gene matches. Per the germline V gene, CDR1 is MNHEY and CDR2 is SVGAGI. CDR3: CAAQRTGTYGYTF. CDR3 DNA: TGTGCCGCCCAGAGGACAGGGACCTATGGCTACACCTTC.

The chain recombines TRBV5-8 with TRBJ1-2; D unclear. Germline assignment: CDR1 SGHTS and CDR2 YDEGEE. V was cut by 3 bases and J by 0 bases, with 12 bases left in between. The CDR3 runs 15 residues. This CDR3 reads CASSSVGGPNYGYTF. The CDR3 bases are TGTGCCAGCAGCTCCGTCGGAGGCCCTAACTATGGCTACACCTTC. Using reference TRBV5-8 and TRBJ1-2 for the parts outside the CDR3, the full variable domain is EAGVTQSPTHLIKTRGQQATLRCSPISGHTSVYWYQQALGLGLQFLLWYDEGEERNRGNFPPRFSGRQFPNYSSELNVNALELEDSALYLCASSSVGGPNYGYTFGSGTRLTVV.

CDR3 sequence (DNA): TGTGCCAGCAGTTTACTACAGGGCCCTGAAGCTTTCTTT. This codes for CASSLLQGPEAFF. The rearrangement uses TRBV6-5 and TRBJ1-1, with TRBD1 as a possible D gene (6 bases). Looked up from germline, CDR1 is MNHEY and CDR2 is SVGAGI. This CDR3 spans 13 amino acids. V lost 4 bases, J lost 6 bases, and 12 bases lay in between.